This T cell receptor beta chain comes out of a study of glioma-infiltrating T cells. Turning to the study itself: Dexamethasone exposure before glioma surgery was limited to six or fewer days. Sequencing aimed for roughly 4.5- to 11-fold coverage of some 1.1 million peripheral T cells.

This clonotype occurred many times. This CDR3 has 17 amino acids. Trimming removed 0 bases at V and 5 bases at J, with 22 bases between. The germline gives CDR1 DFQATT, CDR2 SNEGSKA (reference sequence). Amplification of TCR alpha and beta CDR3 regions from RNA used iRepertoire nested multiplex PCR. TCRdb recomputed calls from the multiplex PCR reads with MiXCR, one row per CDR3 protein. The sample holds 300,000 to 450,000 distinct CDR3 sequences; 41% are singletons and the top ten take 12%. The source of this sequence is a human donor with low-grade glioma or glioblastoma, undergoing nonglioma brain surgery, or in good health (not recorded which). The sequenced sample consisted of glioma tissue, nonneoplastic brain tissue, or PBMCs (not recorded which). V is TRBV20-1 and J is TRBJ2-5; D is uncertain. CDR3: CSARDKYQNVFWETQYF. The CDR3 DNA sequence: TGCAGTGCTAGAGATAAATACCAGAATGTCTTCTGGGAGACCCAGTACTTC.